This is a list of T cell receptor beta chains from one sample in a study of technical replicates of blood from a few donors. Sequencing was performed with immunoSEQ multiplex PCR; in TCRdb, only in-frame clones are kept and a portion is missing. The sample carries some 71,000 clones, around 97% recorded once. The sample was T cells isolated from PBMCs. Source of these receptors: a human donor in good health. Each CDR3 is given with its conserved first and last residue. The D gene is left open where the match is weak. Clone size is stated in some rows and not others, as once, few, many or a class when expanded.

abundance: .; j_gene: TRBJ1-5; d_gene: TRBD1; v_gene: TRBV10-1; CDR3aa: CASSESRTGGAKWQPQHF; CDR3nt: TGCGCCAGCAGTGAGTCAAGGACAGGGGGCGCAAAGTGGCAGCCCCAGCATTTT
abundance: .; j_gene: TRBJ2-7; d_gene: TRBD1; v_gene: TRBV5-6; CDR3aa: CASVPGQGSYEQYF; CDR3nt: TGTGCCAGCGTACCGGGACAGGGGTCCTACGAGCAGTACTTC
abundance: .; j_gene: TRBJ2-3; d_gene: TRBD2; v_gene: TRBV7-2; CDR3aa: CASSLRSGRADTQYF; CDR3nt: TGTGCCAGCAGCCTCAGGTCCGGGAGGGCAGATACGCAGTATTTT
abundance: .; j_gene: TRBJ1-5; d_gene: TRBD1; v_gene: TRBV7-8; CDR3aa: CASGDRDQPQHF; CDR3nt: TGTGCCAGCGGGGACAGGGATCAGCCCCAGCATTTT
abundance: .; j_gene: TRBJ2-5; d_gene: .; v_gene: TRBV7-9; CDR3aa: CASSLSRETQYF; CDR3nt: TGTGCCAGCAGCTTATCCCGTGAGACCCAGTACTTC
abundance: .; j_gene: TRBJ1-2; d_gene: .; v_gene: TRBV20-1; CDR3aa: CSGRPGYGYTF; CDR3nt: TGCAGTGGCCGCCCAGGGTATGGCTACACCTTC
abundance: .; j_gene: TRBJ1-1; d_gene: .; v_gene: TRBV2; CDR3aa: CAQQDRRNTEAFF; CDR3nt: TGTGCCCAGCAGGATCGCAGAAACACTGAAGCTTTCTTT
abundance: .; j_gene: TRBJ2-3; d_gene: TRBD1; v_gene: TRBV6-5; CDR3aa: CASSLSGTGYVDTQYF; CDR3nt: TGTGCCAGCAGTTTATCCGGGACAGGGTATGTGGATACGCAGTATTTT
abundance: once; j_gene: TRBJ2-3; d_gene: .; v_gene: TRBV27; CDR3aa: CASSLYVSTDTQYF; CDR3nt: TGTGCCAGCAGTTTATATGTCAGTACAGATACGCAGTATTTT
abundance: once; j_gene: TRBJ2-1; d_gene: TRBD2; v_gene: TRBV7-3; CDR3aa: CASSDSGSINNEQFF; CDR3nt: TGTGCCAGCAGCGACAGCGGGAGTATCAACAATGAGCAGTTCTTC
abundance: .; j_gene: TRBJ2-7; d_gene: TRBD1; v_gene: TRBV5-4; CDR3aa: CASSLEGQGAYF; CDR3nt: TGTGCCAGCAGCTTGGAGGGACAGGGGGCCTACTTC
abundance: .; j_gene: TRBJ1-2; d_gene: TRBD1; v_gene: TRBV9; CDR3aa: CASSVEVTGKGGYTF; CDR3nt: TGTGCCAGCAGCGTAGAAGTGACAGGGAAAGGTGGCTACACCTTC
abundance: .; j_gene: TRBJ1-1; d_gene: .; v_gene: TRBV30; CDR3aa: CAWGRNTEAFF; CDR3nt: TGTGCCTGGGGGCGCAACACTGAAGCTTTCTTT
abundance: .; j_gene: TRBJ1-5; d_gene: .; v_gene: TRBV6-5; CDR3aa: CATSTGINQPQHF; CDR3nt: TGTGCCACCTCGACAGGCATCAATCAGCCCCAGCATTTT
abundance: .; j_gene: TRBJ2-3; d_gene: TRBD2; v_gene: TRBV6-4; CDR3aa: CASSDSVQGLAGGLTDTQYF; CDR3nt: TGTGCCAGCAGTGACTCGGTTCAGGGGCTAGCGGGAGGCCTCACAGATACGCAGTATTTT
abundance: .; j_gene: TRBJ1-1; d_gene: .; v_gene: TRBV19; CDR3aa: CASSISGNTEAFF; CDR3nt: TGTGCCAGTAGTATCTCTGGCAACACTGAAGCTTTCTTT
abundance: .; j_gene: TRBJ2-3; d_gene: TRBD2; v_gene: TRBV7-9; CDR3aa: CASSPGLAGSIDTQYF; CDR3nt: TGTGCCAGCAGCCCTGGACTAGCGGGATCAATAGATACGCAGTATTTT
abundance: .; j_gene: TRBJ1-2; d_gene: .; v_gene: TRBV9; CDR3aa: CASGPGGGLDYGYTF; CDR3nt: TGTGCCAGCGGCCCCGGTGGGGGCCTCGACTATGGCTACACCTTC
abundance: once; j_gene: TRBJ1-2; d_gene: TRBD1; v_gene: TRBV4-1; CDR3aa: CASSQILRTGDGYTF; CDR3nt: TGCGCCAGCAGCCAAATACTTAGGACAGGGGATGGCTACACCTTC
abundance: .; j_gene: TRBJ1-5; d_gene: TRBD1; v_gene: TRBV19; CDR3aa: CASSWDREGNQPQHF; CDR3nt: TGTGCCAGTAGTTGGGACAGGGAAGGCAATCAGCCCCAGCATTTT
abundance: .; j_gene: TRBJ1-2; d_gene: .; v_gene: TRBV28; CDR3aa: CASSLLSGYGYTF; CDR3nt: TGTGCCAGCAGTCTACTCTCGGGCTATGGCTACACCTTC
abundance: .; j_gene: TRBJ2-4; d_gene: .; v_gene: TRBV15; CDR3aa: CATTRGAAKNIQYF; CDR3nt: TGTGCCACCACCAGGGGGGCGGCCAAAAACATTCAGTACTTC
abundance: .; j_gene: TRBJ1-3; d_gene: TRBD1; v_gene: TRBV2; CDR3aa: CASRDSLYSGNTIYF; CDR3nt: TGTGCCAGCCGGGACAGCCTATACTCTGGAAACACCATATATTTT
abundance: .; j_gene: TRBJ2-3; d_gene: .; v_gene: TRBV20-1; CDR3aa: CSIFADTQYF; CDR3nt: TGCAGCATTTTCGCGGATACGCAGTATTTT
abundance: .; j_gene: TRBJ1-2; d_gene: TRBD1; v_gene: TRBV5-1; CDR3aa: CASSLELDRGYGYTF; CDR3nt: TGCGCCAGCAGCTTGGAACTTGACAGGGGCTATGGCTACACCTTC
abundance: .; j_gene: TRBJ1-1; d_gene: TRBD1; v_gene: TRBV10-1; CDR3aa: CASSEQGAKNTEAFF; CDR3nt: TGCGCCAGCAGTGAGCAGGGGGCGAAGAACACTGAAGCTTTCTTT
abundance: .; j_gene: TRBJ1-3; d_gene: TRBD1; v_gene: TRBV6-6; CDR3aa: CASRVSDREGNTIYF; CDR3nt: TGTGCCAGCAGGGTCTCAGACAGGGAAGGAAACACCATATATTTT
abundance: .; j_gene: TRBJ2-7; d_gene: .; v_gene: TRBV10-1; CDR3aa: CASSFSGKNEQYF; CDR3nt: TGCGCCAGCAGCTTTTCCGGGAAAAACGAGCAGTACTTC
abundance: .; j_gene: TRBJ1-4; d_gene: TRBD1; v_gene: TRBV7-6; CDR3aa: CASSLGQGFEKLFF; CDR3nt: TGTGCCAGCAGCCTGGGACAGGGATTCGAAAAACTGTTTTTT
abundance: .; j_gene: TRBJ1-2; d_gene: .; v_gene: TRBV28; CDR3aa: CASSLVGGNYGYTF; CDR3nt: TGTGCCAGCAGTTTAGTAGGCGGGAACTATGGCTACACCTTC
abundance: .; j_gene: TRBJ2-5; d_gene: .; v_gene: TRBV18; CDR3aa: CASSPFRGQETQYF; CDR3nt: TGTGCCAGCTCACCATTCAGGGGTCAAGAGACCCAGTACTTC
abundance: .; j_gene: TRBJ2-3; d_gene: TRBD2; v_gene: TRBV19; CDR3aa: CASSILGLDTDTQYF; CDR3nt: TGTGCCAGTAGTATTCTGGGACTAGACACAGATACGCAGTATTTT
abundance: .; j_gene: TRBJ2-1; d_gene: TRBD2; v_gene: TRBV18; CDR3aa: CASSGLAGNSYNEQFF; CDR3nt: TGTGCCAGCTCAGGACTAGCGGGTAACTCCTACAATGAGCAGTTCTTC
abundance: .; j_gene: TRBJ2-7; d_gene: TRBD2; v_gene: TRBV4-1; CDR3aa: CASSRYLSGGPQTIDEQYF; CDR3nt: TGCGCCAGCAGCCGCTATCTATCGGGAGGGCCCCAGACGATCGACGAGCAGTACTTC
abundance: once; j_gene: TRBJ2-7; d_gene: .; v_gene: TRBV15; CDR3aa: CATSRGGEVYEQYF; CDR3nt: TGTGCCACCAGCAGAGGGGGGGAAGTCTACGAGCAGTACTTC
abundance: .; j_gene: TRBJ1-1; d_gene: .; v_gene: TRBV5-4; CDR3aa: CASSPTGYTEAFF; CDR3nt: TGTGCCAGCAGCCCTACAGGGTACACTGAAGCTTTCTTT
abundance: .; j_gene: TRBJ1-5; d_gene: .; v_gene: TRBV28; CDR3aa: CASSALQGPHQPQHF; CDR3nt: TGTGCCAGCAGTGCTCTGCAGGGTCCACATCAGCCCCAGCATTTT
abundance: once; j_gene: TRBJ2-1; d_gene: TRBD2; v_gene: TRBV2; CDR3aa: CASHGGREAYNEQFF; CDR3nt: TGTGCCAGCCATGGGGGGCGGGAGGCCTACAATGAGCAGTTCTTC
abundance: .; j_gene: TRBJ2-7; d_gene: .; v_gene: TRBV27; CDR3aa: CASSLSFRGYEQYF; CDR3nt: TGTGCCAGCAGTTTATCATTCAGGGGCTACGAGCAGTACTTC
abundance: once; j_gene: TRBJ2-7; d_gene: .; v_gene: TRBV28; CDR3aa: CASRKRQGTSEQYF; CDR3nt: TGTGCCAGCAGAAAAAGGCAGGGCACGAGCGAGCAGTACTTC
abundance: once; j_gene: TRBJ1-4; d_gene: .; v_gene: TRBV28; CDR3aa: CASSSPGDTNEKLFF; CDR3nt: TGTGCCAGCAGTTCACCCGGGGATACTAATGAAAAACTGTTTTTT
abundance: .; j_gene: TRBJ2-7; d_gene: TRBD1; v_gene: TRBV4-3; CDR3aa: CASSHSSTGAEQYF; CDR3nt: TGCGCCAGCAGTCACTCCAGTACAGGGGCCGAGCAGTACTTC
abundance: .; j_gene: TRBJ1-3; d_gene: TRBD1; v_gene: TRBV5-1; CDR3aa: CASSPTGAGGNTIYF; CDR3nt: TGCGCCAGCAGCCCTACAGGGGCCGGCGGAAACACCATATATTTT
abundance: .; j_gene: TRBJ2-6; d_gene: TRBD1; v_gene: TRBV5-1; CDR3aa: CASKATGATGANVLTF; CDR3nt: TGCGCCAGCAAAGCGACAGGGGCAACGGGGGCCAACGTCCTGACTTTC
abundance: .; j_gene: TRBJ1-2; d_gene: .; v_gene: TRBV6-1; CDR3aa: CASYPRWDYGYTF; CDR3nt: TGTGCCAGCTATCCGAGGTGGGACTATGGCTACACCTTC
abundance: .; j_gene: TRBJ2-7; d_gene: TRBD1; v_gene: TRBV18; CDR3aa: CASSPGGTGYYEQYF; CDR3nt: TGTGCCAGCTCACCGGGTGGGACAGGGTACTACGAGCAGTACTTC
abundance: .; j_gene: TRBJ1-1; d_gene: TRBD1; v_gene: TRBV30; CDR3aa: CAWSVQGGGQWAFF; CDR3nt: TGTGCCTGGAGTGTACAAGGAGGGGGCCAGTGGGCTTTCTTT
abundance: .; j_gene: TRBJ2-1; d_gene: .; v_gene: TRBV4-3; CDR3aa: CASSYYGTGSEQFF; CDR3nt: TGCGCCAGCAGCTACTACGGTACGGGGAGTGAGCAGTTCTTC
abundance: .; j_gene: TRBJ1-4; d_gene: TRBD1; v_gene: TRBV6-6; CDR3aa: CASTLGQGTNEKLFF; CDR3nt: TGTGCCAGCACCCTAGGACAGGGGACTAATGAAAAACTGTTTTTT
abundance: .; j_gene: TRBJ2-7; d_gene: TRBD1; v_gene: TRBV9; CDR3aa: CASSVAGTGVEQYF; CDR3nt: TGTGCCAGCAGCGTAGCCGGGACAGGGGTCGAGCAGTACTTC
abundance: .; j_gene: TRBJ2-3; d_gene: TRBD2; v_gene: TRBV7-9; CDR3aa: CASSLSLVSGRPGADTQYF; CDR3nt: TGTGCCAGCAGCTTATCCCTGGTATCCGGGAGGCCGGGCGCAGATACGCAGTATTTT
abundance: .; j_gene: TRBJ1-1; d_gene: .; v_gene: TRBV6-6; CDR3aa: CASSLGIGGHTEAFF; CDR3nt: TGTGCCAGCAGTTTGGGAATTGGGGGCCACACTGAAGCTTTCTTT
abundance: .; j_gene: TRBJ2-3; d_gene: .; v_gene: TRBV27; CDR3aa: CASSLSPRIGRDTQYF; CDR3nt: TGTGCCAGCAGTTTATCCCCTAGAATTGGCCGGGATACGCAGTATTTT
abundance: once; j_gene: TRBJ1-2; d_gene: TRBD1; v_gene: TRBV5-4; CDR3aa: CASSPPGQGAHGYTF; CDR3nt: TGTGCCAGCAGCCCGCCAGGACAGGGGGCGCATGGCTACACCTTC
abundance: .; j_gene: TRBJ2-3; d_gene: TRBD1; v_gene: TRBV29-1; CDR3aa: CSVHRQGEGTQYF; CDR3nt: TGCAGCGTTCACCGACAGGGCGAGGGTACGCAGTATTTT
abundance: .; j_gene: TRBJ2-7; d_gene: TRBD1; v_gene: TRBV29-1; CDR3aa: CSVGWTGDSEQYF; CDR3nt: TGCAGCGTTGGGTGGACAGGGGACTCCGAGCAGTACTTC
abundance: .; j_gene: TRBJ1-3; d_gene: TRBD1; v_gene: TRBV28; CDR3aa: CASTWTGAGNTIYF; CDR3nt: TGTGCCAGCACCTGGACAGGGGCTGGAAACACCATATATTTT
abundance: .; j_gene: TRBJ1-2; d_gene: .; v_gene: TRBV5-1; CDR3aa: CASSTVLGQGDGYTF; CDR3nt: TGCGCCAGCAGCACGGTGCTGGGGCAGGGTGACGGCTACACCTTC
abundance: .; j_gene: TRBJ2-7; d_gene: TRBD1; v_gene: TRBV20-1; CDR3aa: CSAVTGAEQYF; CDR3nt: TGCAGTGCTGTTACAGGGGCCGAGCAGTACTTC